The 23 T cell receptor beta chains reported below all come from one sample, sequenced in a study of PD-1 blockade in classical Hodgkin lymphoma. Profiled with immunoSEQ multiplex PCR; TCRdb holds only in-frame clones, not every one. The sample records roughly 96,000 clones, about 91% being singletons. Each of the patients experienced relapse following autologous stem cell transplantation, and their brentuximab vedotin exposure differed. This sample comprised peripheral blood mononuclear cells (PBMCs), obtained before the second cycle of nivolumab. The receptors come from a human donor with classical Hodgkin lymphoma.

The gene calls are TRBV4-1 and TRBJ2-1; TRBD2 matches at 14 bases. V lost 1 base and J lost 6; bases outside the gene matches: 8. Germline CDR1 and CDR2: MGHRA and YSYEKL. The CDR3 consists of 18 residues. This CDR3 is CASSQGLAGGPSGNEQFF. CDR3 bases: TGCGCCAGCAGCCAAGGACTAGCGGGAGGGCCTTCGGGCAATGAGCAGTTCTTC.

This clone was recorded once. The chain couples TRBV4-1 to TRBJ1-6; D possibly corresponds to TRBD1 (6 bases). The CDR3 extends over 13 amino acids. Germline V lookup: CDR1 MGHRA, CDR2 YSYEKL. V was shortened by 6 bases and J by 9 bases, with 12 bases between the two germline ends. In DNA, the CDR3 is TGCGCCAGCAGACTTAACAGGGTTTCACCCCTCCACTTT. It yields the protein CASRLNRVSPLHF.

The V and J genes are TRBV5-1 and TRBJ1-4; 7 positions agree with TRBD1. V dropped 4 bases and J dropped 4; count of bases not matched to a gene: 7. The germline gives CDR1 SGHRS, CDR2 YFSETQ. The CDR3 runs 15 residues. The CDR3 is CASSEQGIGNEKLFF. In nucleotides, the CDR3 is TGCGCCAGCAGCGAACAGGGGATCGGTAATGAAAAACTGTTTTTT.

The J gene is TRBJ1-2, the V gene TRBV19, with D maybe TRBD1 (6 bases). The CDR3 length is 17 residues. Deletions cut 1 base from V and 6 bases from J, with 21 bases between. Germline V CDR1 and CDR2: LNHDA, SQIVND (reference sequence). The CDR3 region is CASSIAPPAGVWHGYTF. The CDR3 DNA reads as TGTGCCAGTAGTATAGCCCCCCCGGCAGGGGTGTGGCATGGCTACACCTTC.

Notes on this clone: One end of the junction is discordant with germline, which a read error may explain. The chain uses TRBV6-1 and TRBJ2-7; D perhaps matches TRBD2 (7 bases). Germline V gives CDR1 MNHNS, CDR2 SASEGT. The CDR3 length is 15 residues. The CDR3 loop reads CASSEGSGDTYKQYF. As DNA, the CDR3 is TGTGCCAGCAGTGAAGGAAGCGGGGACACCTACAAGCAGTACTTC.

This chain uses TRBV6-1 with TRBJ1-1; D not resolved. Germline assignment: CDR1 MNHNS and CDR2 SASEGT. This CDR3 spans 15 amino acids. The V end was cut by 1 base, the J end by 4 bases, with 13 bases between. The CDR3 sequence is CASSEGIGLSTEAFF. Here the CDR3 DNA reads TGTGCCAGCAGTGAAGGAATCGGGTTATCCACTGAAGCTTTCTTT.

V gene TRBV27 combines with J gene TRBJ2-1; TRBD2 matches 9 bases. CDR1 is MNHEY and CDR2 is SMNVEV in the germline V gene (reference sequence). V gave up 6 bases and J gave up 3 bases; unmatched junction bases: 9. CDR3 length: 16 residues. DNA of the CDR3: TGTGCCAGCAGCCAAGCGGGGGGTCCCCACTACAATGAGCAGTTCTTC. It encodes CASSQAGGPHYNEQFF.

The chain links TRBV11-2 to TRBJ2-5; tentatively, D is TRBD1 (6 bases). The CDR3 is 15 residues long. Germline assignment: CDR1 SGHAT and CDR2 FQNNGV. The V end was cut by 0 bases, the J end by 5 bases, with 13 bases between. The CDR3 coding sequence is TGTGCCAGCAGCTTAGAAGGCAGGGGTGGGGAGACCCAGTACTTC. It translates to CASSLEGRGGETQYF.

This clone has a handful of counts. The chain links TRBV5-4 to TRBJ1-3, with a tentative D call TRBD1 (6 bases). The ends were cut back, 4 bases at V and 0 bases at J, with 11 bases in the middle. Germline V gene sequence: CDR1 SGHNT, CDR2 YYREEE (reference sequence). The CDR3 is made up of 15 amino acids. CDR3 residues: CASSIGGSSGNTIYF. The CDR3 nucleotides are TGTGCCAGCAGCATCGGGGGCAGCTCTGGAAACACCATATATTTT.

In DNA, the CDR3 is TGCGCCAGCAGCCGTACCGTCCTGAGCTACGAGCAGTACTTC. Translating it yields CASSRTVLSYEQYF. The V call is TRBV4-1, the J call TRBJ2-7; no reliable D call. There are 14 residues in the CDR3. V lost 4 bases and J lost 3, with 13 bases in between. Germline CDR1 and CDR2: MGHRA and YSYEKL.

This chain uses TRBV19 with TRBJ2-1; 9 positions agree with TRBD1. The V gene's germline CDR1 is LNHDA and CDR2 SQIVND (reference sequence). The CDR3 is 14 amino acids. Unmatched junction bases numbered 5, after V lost 5 bases and J lost 6 bases. CDR3 sequence reads: CASSSGTGFNEQFF. The CDR3 coding sequence is TGTGCCAGTAGTTCGGGGACAGGGTTCAATGAGCAGTTCTTC.

The chain uses TRBV28 and TRBJ2-4; TRBD2 agrees at 8 bases. In germline, CDR1 is MDHEN, CDR2 SYDVKM. The J segment lost 7 bases and the V segment lost 1 base, leaving 9 bases of the junction unmatched. The CDR3 consists of 16 residues. The CDR3 coding sequence is TGTGCCAGCAGTTTATCCGGGAGGGGATTTGGTAACATTCAGTACTTC. Protein: CASSLSGRGFGNIQYF.

The genes are TRBV13 and TRBJ2-3; D remains unclear. This CDR3 is 12 amino acids long. Germline V CDR1 and CDR2: PRHDT, FYEKMQ (reference sequence). The V end lost 5 bases, the J end lost 6 bases, and 9 bases lay between the germline ends. CDR3 protein: CASSLSSDTQYF. DNA for the CDR3: TGTGCCAGCAGCCTATCTTCGGATACGCAGTATTTT.

V gene TRBV6-1 combines with J gene TRBJ1-4; weak D call: TRBD1 (5 bases). Germline loops: CDR1 MNHNS, CDR2 SASEGT. This CDR3 region has 14 residues. Trimming cost V 5 bases and J 8 bases, with 15 bases left between them. The CDR3 loop reads CASSQQESGEKLFF. The CDR3 nucleotides are TGTGCCAGCAGTCAACAGGAATCAGGGGAAAAACTGTTTTTT.

This clone was picked up one time. The J gene is TRBJ2-1, the V gene TRBV21-1; TRBD2, as called in the table, went unchecked against the DNA. TRBV21-1 is shown as a pseudogene. The CDR3 has 17 amino acids. The DNA for the CDR3 is TGTGCCAGCAGCAATCCCTATACTAGCGGGGGCCACAATGAGCAGTTCTTC. It encodes CASSNPYTSGGHNEQFF.

The chain recombines TRBV27 with TRBJ1-4; 10 positions match TRBD1. Trimming cost V 2 bases and J 3 bases; bases outside gene matches: 0. Per germline, CDR1 MNHEY and CDR2 SMNVEV (reference sequence). This CDR3 is built from 15 residues. The CDR3, as DNA: TGTGCCAGCAGTTTAGGGACAGGGGCTAATGAAAAACTGTTTTTT. This translates into CASSLGTGANEKLFF.

This chain joins TRBV7-9 and TRBJ1-4; D may be TRBD1 (5 bases). CDR1 is SEHNR, CDR2 FQNEAQ, per germline (reference sequence). V was trimmed by 2 bases and J by 8 bases, leaving 18 bases between them. This CDR3 has 16 residues. CDR3 sequence reads: CASSLKEGRRREKLFF. CDR3 nucleotides: TGTGCCAGCAGCTTAAAAGAGGGACGGAGGAGAGAAAAACTGTTTTTT.

This clone was seen a single time. The chain has TRBV7-9 and TRBJ2-7, with 8 bases aligning to TRBD2. The V segment lost 5 bases and the J segment 4 bases; nucleotides outside the gene matches: 7. Germline CDR1 is SEHNR and CDR2 is FQNEAQ (reference sequence). The CDR3 covers 14 residues. CDR3 residues: CASSRGLARYEQYF. CDR3 in DNA: TGTGCCAGCAGCCGAGGACTAGCTCGGTACGAGCAGTACTTC.

The chain joins TRBV6-1 to TRBJ1-1; D gene unclear. The CDR3 totals 13 residues. Per germline, CDR1 MNHNS and CDR2 SASEGT. The V end was cut by 3 bases, the J end by 6 bases, with 11 bases between. Written as DNA, the CDR3 is TGTGCCAGCAGTGACCGCTCTTGGTCTGAAGCTTTCTTT. Translated, it gives CASSDRSWSEAFF.

CDR3 region: CASRWGHHSNQPQHF. The CDR3 coding sequence is TGTGCCAGCAGGTGGGGACACCATAGCAATCAGCCCCAGCATTTT. J is TRBJ1-5 and V is TRBV6-1; D may be TRBD1 (6 bases). This CDR3 contains 15 residues. Per germline, CDR1 MNHNS and CDR2 SASEGT. The V gene lost 6 bases and the J gene lost 0 bases, with 12 bases spanning the gap.

The rearrangement joins TRBV6-1 to TRBJ1-6, with D perhaps TRBD1 (5 bases). Trimming took off 2 bases at V and 14 bases at J, with 13 bases between the two ends. The CDR3 has 13 residues. Per germline, CDR1 MNHNS and CDR2 SASEGT. CDR3 in DNA: TGTGCCAGCAGTGAAACGGCAGGGAGGACCCTCCACTTT. Its protein is CASSETAGRTLHF.

The V and J genes are TRBV6-1 and TRBJ1-1, with D hard to call. Germline CDR1 is MNHNS and CDR2 is SASEGT. CDR3 length equals 13 residues. Trimming removed 5 bases at V and 1 base at J, with 8 bases between. CDR3 residues: CASSLTENTEAFF. In DNA, the CDR3 is TGTGCCAGCAGTCTTACAGAGAACACTGAAGCTTTCTTT.

The chain recombines TRBV10-3 with TRBJ2-7; 8 bases agree with TRBD1. V lost 0 bases to trimming and J lost 4 bases; unmatched junction nucleotides: 8. Germline V gene data show CDR1 as ENHRY and CDR2 as SYGVKD. This CDR3 is 16 amino acids long. Here the CDR3 reads CAISESGHRGNYEQYF. CDR3 nucleotide sequence: TGTGCCATCAGTGAGTCGGGGCACAGGGGGAATTACGAGCAGTACTTC.